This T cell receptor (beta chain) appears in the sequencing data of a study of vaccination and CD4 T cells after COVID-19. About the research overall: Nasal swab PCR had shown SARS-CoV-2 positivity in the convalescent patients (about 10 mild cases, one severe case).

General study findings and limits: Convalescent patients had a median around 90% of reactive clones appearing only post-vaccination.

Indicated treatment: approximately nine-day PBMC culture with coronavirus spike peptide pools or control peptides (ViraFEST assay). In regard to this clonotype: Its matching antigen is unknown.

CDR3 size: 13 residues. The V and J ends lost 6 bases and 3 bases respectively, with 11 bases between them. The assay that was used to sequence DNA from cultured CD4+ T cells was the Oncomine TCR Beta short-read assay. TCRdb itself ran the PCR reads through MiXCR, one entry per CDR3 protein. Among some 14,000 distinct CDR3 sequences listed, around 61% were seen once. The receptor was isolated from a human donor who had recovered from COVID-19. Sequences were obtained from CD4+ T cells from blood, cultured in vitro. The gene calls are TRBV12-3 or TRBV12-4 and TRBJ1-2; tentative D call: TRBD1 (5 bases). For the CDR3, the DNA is TGTGCCAGCAGGCCGGGACTACACTATGGCTACACCTTC. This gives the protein CASRPGLHYGYTF.